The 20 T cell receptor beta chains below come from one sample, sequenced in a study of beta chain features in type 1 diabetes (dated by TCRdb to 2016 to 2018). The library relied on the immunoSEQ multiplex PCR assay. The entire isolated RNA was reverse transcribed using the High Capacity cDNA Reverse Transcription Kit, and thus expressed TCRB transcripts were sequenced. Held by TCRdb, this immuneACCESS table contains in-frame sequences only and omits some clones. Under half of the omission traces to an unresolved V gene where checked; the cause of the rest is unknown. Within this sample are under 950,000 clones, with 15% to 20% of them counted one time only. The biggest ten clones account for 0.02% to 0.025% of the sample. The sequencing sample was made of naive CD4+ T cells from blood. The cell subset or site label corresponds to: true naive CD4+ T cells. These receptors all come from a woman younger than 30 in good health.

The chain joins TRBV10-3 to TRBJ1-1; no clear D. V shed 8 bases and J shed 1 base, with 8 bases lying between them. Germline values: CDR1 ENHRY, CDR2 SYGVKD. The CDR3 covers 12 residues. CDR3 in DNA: TGTGCCATCCAGACATGGAACACTGAAGCTTTCTTT. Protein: CAIQTWNTEAFF.

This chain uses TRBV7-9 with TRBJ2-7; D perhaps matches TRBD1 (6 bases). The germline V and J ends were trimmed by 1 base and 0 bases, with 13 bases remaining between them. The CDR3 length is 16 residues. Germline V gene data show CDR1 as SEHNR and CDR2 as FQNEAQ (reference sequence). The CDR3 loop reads CASSLEFRDNSYEQYF. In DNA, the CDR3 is TGTGCCAGCAGCTTAGAGTTTAGGGACAACTCCTACGAGCAGTACTTC. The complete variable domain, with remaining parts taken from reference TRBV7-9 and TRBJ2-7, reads DTGVSQNPRHKITKRGQNVTFRCDPISEHNRLYWYRQTLGQGPEFLTYFQNEAQLEKSRLLSDRFSAERPKGSFSTLEIQRTEQGDSAMYLCASSLEFRDNSYEQYFGPGTRLTVT.

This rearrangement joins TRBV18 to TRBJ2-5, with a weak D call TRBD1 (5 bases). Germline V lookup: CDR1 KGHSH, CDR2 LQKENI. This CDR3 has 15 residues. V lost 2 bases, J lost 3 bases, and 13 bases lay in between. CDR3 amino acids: CASSPTGWGEETQYF. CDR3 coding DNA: TGTGCCAGCTCACCAACCGGTTGGGGCGAAGAGACCCAGTACTTC.

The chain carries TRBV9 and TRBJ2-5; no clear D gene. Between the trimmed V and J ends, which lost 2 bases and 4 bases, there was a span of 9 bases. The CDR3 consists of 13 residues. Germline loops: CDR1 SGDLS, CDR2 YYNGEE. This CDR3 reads CASSVVGSETQYF. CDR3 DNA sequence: TGTGCCAGCAGCGTCGTCGGGTCAGAGACCCAGTACTTC. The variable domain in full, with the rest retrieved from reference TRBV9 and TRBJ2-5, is DSGVTQTPKHLITATGQRVTLRCSPRSGDLSVYWYQQSLDQGLQFLIQYYNGEERAKGNILERFSAQQFPDLHSELNLSSLELGDSALYFCASSVVGSETQYFGPGTRLLVL.

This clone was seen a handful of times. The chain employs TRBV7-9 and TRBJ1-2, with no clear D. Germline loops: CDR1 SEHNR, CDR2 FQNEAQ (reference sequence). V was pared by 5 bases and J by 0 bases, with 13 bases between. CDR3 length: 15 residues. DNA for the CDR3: TGTGCCAGCAGCCCCGGACGAGCAACTAACTATGGCTACACCTTC. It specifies CASSPGRATNYGYTF.

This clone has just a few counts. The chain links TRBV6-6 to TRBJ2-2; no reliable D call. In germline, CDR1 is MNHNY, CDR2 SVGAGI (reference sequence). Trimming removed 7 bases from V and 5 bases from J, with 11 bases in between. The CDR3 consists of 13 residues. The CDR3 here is CASTPRKTGELFF. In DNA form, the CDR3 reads TGTGCCAGCACCCCGCGTAAGACCGGGGAGCTGTTTTTT.

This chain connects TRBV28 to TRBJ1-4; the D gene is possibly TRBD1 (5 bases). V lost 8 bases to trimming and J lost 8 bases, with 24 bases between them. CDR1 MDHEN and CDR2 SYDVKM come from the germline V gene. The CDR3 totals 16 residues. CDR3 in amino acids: CASETKAGFTGEKLFF. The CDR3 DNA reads TGTGCCAGCGAGACGAAAGCAGGGTTTACAGGAGAAAAACTGTTTTTT. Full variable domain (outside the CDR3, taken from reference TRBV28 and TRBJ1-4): DVKVTQSSRYLVKRTGEKVFLECVQDMDHENMFWYRQDPGLGLRLIYFSYDVKMKEKGDIPEGYSVSREKKERFSLILESASTNQTSMYLCASETKAGFTGEKLFFGSGTQLSVL.

CDR3 DNA sequence: TGCGCCAGCAGCTTGGTTTCGGGAGGGAGCACAGATACGCAGTATTTT. It translates to CASSLVSGGSTDTQYF. V and J are TRBV5-1 and TRBJ2-3; 8 nucleotides match TRBD2. With 0 bases clipped from V and 0 bases from J, the junction kept 3 bases outside the gene matches. The CDR3 length is 16 residues. From germline, CDR1 is SGHRS and CDR2 YFSETQ.

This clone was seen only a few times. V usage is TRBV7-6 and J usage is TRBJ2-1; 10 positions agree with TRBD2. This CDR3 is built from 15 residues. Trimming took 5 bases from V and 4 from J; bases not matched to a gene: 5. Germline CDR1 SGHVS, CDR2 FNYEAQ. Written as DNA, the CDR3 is TGTGCCAGCAGCCAACTAGCGGGAAGGTACAATGAGCAGTTCTTC. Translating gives CASSQLAGRYNEQFF. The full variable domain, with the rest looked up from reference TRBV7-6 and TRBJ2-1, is GAGVSQSPRYKVTKRGQDVALRCDPISGHVSLYWYRQALGQGPEFLTYFNYEAQQDKSGLPNDRFSAERPEGSISTLTIQRTEQRDSAMYRCASSQLAGRYNEQFFGPGTRLTVL.

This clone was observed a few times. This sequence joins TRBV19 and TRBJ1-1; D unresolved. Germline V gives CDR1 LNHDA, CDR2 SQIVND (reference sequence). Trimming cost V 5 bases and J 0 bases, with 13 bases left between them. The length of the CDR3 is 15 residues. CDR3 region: CASSAARILNTEAFF. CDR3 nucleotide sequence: TGTGCCAGTAGTGCCGCAAGGATCTTGAACACTGAAGCTTTCTTT.

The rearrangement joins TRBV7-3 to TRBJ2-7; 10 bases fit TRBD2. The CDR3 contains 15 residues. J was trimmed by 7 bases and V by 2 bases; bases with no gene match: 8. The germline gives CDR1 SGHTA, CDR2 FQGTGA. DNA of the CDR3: TGTGCCAGCAGCTTACGGCTAGCGGGAGTGAGGGAGCAGTACTTC. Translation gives CASSLRLAGVREQYF.

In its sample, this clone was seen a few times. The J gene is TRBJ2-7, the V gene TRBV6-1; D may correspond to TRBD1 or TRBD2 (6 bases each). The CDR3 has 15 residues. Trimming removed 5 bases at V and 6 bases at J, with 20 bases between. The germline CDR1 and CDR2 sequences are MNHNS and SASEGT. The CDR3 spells CASSFTGSVGGEQYF. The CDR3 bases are TGTGCCAGCAGTTTCACAGGGTCCGTCGGGGGCGAGCAGTACTTC.

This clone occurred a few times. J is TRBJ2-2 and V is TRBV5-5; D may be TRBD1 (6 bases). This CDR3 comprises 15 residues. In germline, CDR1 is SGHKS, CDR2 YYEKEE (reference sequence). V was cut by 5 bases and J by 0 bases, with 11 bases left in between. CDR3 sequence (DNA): TGTGCCAGCAGAACGGGACACCCGAACACCGGGGAGCTGTTTTTT. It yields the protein CASRTGHPNTGELFF.

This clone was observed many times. The CDR3 here is CASSQGQRETQYF. CDR3 nucleotide sequence: TGCGCCAGCAGCCAAGGTCAGCGGGAGACCCAGTACTTC. The chain couples TRBV4-3 to TRBJ2-5, with D possibly being TRBD2 (5 bases). This CDR3 is 13 amino acids long. The ends were cut back, 1 base at V and 5 bases at J, with 8 bases in the middle. Germline V gene sequence: CDR1 LGHNA, CDR2 YSLEER.

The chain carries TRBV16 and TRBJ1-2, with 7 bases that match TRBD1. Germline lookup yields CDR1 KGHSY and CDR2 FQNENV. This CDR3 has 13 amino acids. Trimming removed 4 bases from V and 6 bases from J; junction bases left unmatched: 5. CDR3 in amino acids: CASSPDRVHGYTF. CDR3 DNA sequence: TGTGCCAGCAGCCCCGACAGGGTCCATGGCTACACCTTC.

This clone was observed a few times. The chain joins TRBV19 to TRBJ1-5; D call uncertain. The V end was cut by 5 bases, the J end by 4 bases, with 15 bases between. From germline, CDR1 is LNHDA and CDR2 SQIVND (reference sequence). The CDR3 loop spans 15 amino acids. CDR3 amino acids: CASSESISGNQPQHF. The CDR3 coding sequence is TGTGCCAGTAGTGAATCGATCTCGGGAAATCAGCCCCAGCATTTT.

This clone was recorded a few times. CDR3: CASSLKAHGTQYF. The CDR3 DNA reads TGTGCCAGCAGCCTAAAGGCCCACGGGACCCAGTACTTC. This chain joins TRBV7-6 and TRBJ2-5, with no clear D. CDR3 size: 13 residues. The germline V and J ends were trimmed by 5 bases and 7 bases, with 14 bases remaining between them. CDR1 and CDR2 from the germline V gene are SGHVS and FNYEAQ.

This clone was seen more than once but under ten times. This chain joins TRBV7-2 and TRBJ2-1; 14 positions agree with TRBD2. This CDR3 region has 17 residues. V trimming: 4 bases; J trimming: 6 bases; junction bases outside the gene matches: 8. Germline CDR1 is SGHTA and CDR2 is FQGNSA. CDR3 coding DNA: TGTGCCAGCAGCTCGAGCAGGACTAGCGGGAGGCGCAATGAGCAGTTCTTC. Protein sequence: CASSSSRTSGRRNEQFF.

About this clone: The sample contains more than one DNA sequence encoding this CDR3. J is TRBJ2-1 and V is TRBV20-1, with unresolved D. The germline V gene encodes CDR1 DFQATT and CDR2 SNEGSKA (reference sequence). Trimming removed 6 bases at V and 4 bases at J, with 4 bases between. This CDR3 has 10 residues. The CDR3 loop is CSALYNEQFF. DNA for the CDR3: TGCAGTGCCTTGTACAATGAGCAGTTCTTC.

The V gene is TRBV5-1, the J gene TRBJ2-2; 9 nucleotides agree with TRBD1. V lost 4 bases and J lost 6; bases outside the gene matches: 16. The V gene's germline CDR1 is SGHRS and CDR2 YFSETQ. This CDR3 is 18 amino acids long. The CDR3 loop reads CASSPQQLPGQGPGELFF. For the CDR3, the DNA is TGCGCCAGCAGCCCACAACAACTCCCGGGACAGGGACCCGGGGAGCTGTTTTTT.